The 30 T cell receptor beta chains below come from one sample, sequenced in a study of cytomegalovirus exposure and HLA in healthy donors. PCR amplification relied on 60 Vbeta primers (plus 13 Jbeta primers). TCRdb's copy holds only in-frame clones and misses some; the assay was immunoSEQ multiplex PCR. Here the sample spans some 200,000 clones, roughly 68% being singletons. The sequenced material came from PBMCs. The receptors shown here come from a young woman in good health and CMV-seronegative.

CDR3 amino acids: CASSQDPGYEQYF. In DNA, the CDR3 is TGTGCCAGCAGCCAAGATCCCGGCTACGAGCAGTACTTC. The chain uses TRBV14 and TRBJ2-7; D ambiguous. Germline values: CDR1 SGHDN, CDR2 FVKESK. The CDR3 is made up of 13 amino acids. V lost 0 bases and J 3 bases, leaving 6 bases between the germline ends.

On this clone: The sample holds other DNA sequences that translate to the same CDR3. This sequence joins TRBV13 and TRBJ2-2, with TRBD2 matching 7 bases. Trimming cost V 5 bases and J 2 bases; bases outside gene matches: 14. The V gene's germline CDR1 is PRHDT and CDR2 FYEKMQ (reference sequence). The CDR3 covers 18 residues. CDR3 in amino acids: CASSPLSLAVENTGELFF. Here the CDR3 DNA reads TGTGCCAGCAGCCCCCTCTCCCTAGCGGTGGAAAACACCGGGGAGCTGTTTTTT.

The CDR3 bases are TGTGCCAGTAGTCCGGGACAGGGGGCTTCCTACGAGCAGTACTTC. Its translation is CASSPGQGASYEQYF. V is TRBV19 and J is TRBJ2-7, with 12 bases aligning to TRBD1. The CDR3 is made up of 15 amino acids. After removal of 5 bases from V and 1 base from J, the junction contained 3 bases not matched to a gene. From germline, CDR1 is LNHDA and CDR2 SQIVND (reference sequence).

This clone has only a few counts. The V gene is TRBV7-9, the J gene TRBJ2-5; 8 bases fit TRBD2. V lost 5 bases and J lost 1; bases outside the gene matches: 9. CDR3 length equals 16 residues. Germline lookup yields CDR1 SEHNR and CDR2 FQNEAQ (reference sequence). The CDR3 nucleotides are TGTGCCAGCAGCGCGGGGGGCGGAGTTCTCCAAGAGACCCAGTACTTC. It codes for CASSAGGGVLQETQYF.

V is TRBV29-1 and J is TRBJ2-7, with D possibly being TRBD1 (6 bases). The CDR3 spans 13 residues. Looked up from germline, CDR1 is SQVTM and CDR2 is ANQGSEA. The V and J ends lost 5 bases and 3 bases respectively, with 14 bases between them. DNA for the CDR3: TGCAGCGTTTGGACAGCGGCGAACTACGAGCAGTACTTC. This codes for CSVWTAANYEQYF.

The chain joins TRBV6-1 to TRBJ1-5; D perhaps matches TRBD1 (6 bases). The CDR3 length is 13 residues. The V and J ends lost 3 bases and 8 bases respectively, with 11 bases between them. Germline V lookup: CDR1 MNHNS, CDR2 SASEGT. The CDR3 is CASSEVGGEPQHF. CDR3 in DNA: TGTGCCAGCAGTGAGGTAGGGGGGGAGCCCCAGCATTTT.

The count of this clone is one. The rearrangement links TRBV7-3 to TRBJ1-1, with 10 bases lining up with TRBD1. V shed 1 base and J 8 bases; nucleotides not matched to a gene: 4. The CDR3 length is 14 residues. Germline V gives CDR1 SGHTA, CDR2 FQGTGA. The CDR3 coding sequence is TGTGCCAGCAGCTTAAGGTCGACAGGGGGCGAAGCTTTCTTT. It is translated as CASSLRSTGGEAFF.

The V call is TRBV6-5, the J call TRBJ1-2; TRBD1 matches at 11 bases. This CDR3 has 15 residues. From germline, CDR1 is MNHEY and CDR2 SVGAGI. V trimming: 7 bases; J trimming: 5 bases; junction bases outside the gene matches: 9. The CDR3 is CASTQDRGLQYGYTF. DNA of the CDR3: TGTGCCAGCACCCAGGACAGGGGGCTCCAATATGGCTACACCTTC.

This clone came up a few times. The chain carries TRBV18 and TRBJ1-1; D is perhaps TRBD1 (6 bases). V shed 2 bases and J shed 11 bases, with 9 bases lying between them. Per the germline V gene, CDR1 is KGHSH and CDR2 is LQKENI. The CDR3 spans 11 residues. CDR3 in DNA: TGTGCCAGCTCACCAGAGGGGGTGGCTTTCTTT. This encodes CASSPEGVAFF.

CDR3 amino acids: CASSISPRGTSATNYEQYF. The CDR3 region has the DNA TGTGCCAGCAGCATCAGTCCCCGTGGGACTAGCGCGACGAACTACGAGCAGTACTTC. This chain uses TRBV11-1 with TRBJ2-7; 10 positions agree with TRBD2. CDR3 size: 19 residues. Trimming removed 5 bases from V and 3 bases from J; junction bases left unmatched: 19. Looked up from germline, CDR1 is SGHAT and CDR2 is FQDESV (reference sequence).

V usage is TRBV2 and J usage is TRBJ1-4, with 7 bases fitting TRBD1. Trimming removed 7 bases from V and 2 bases from J; junction bases left unmatched: 10. This CDR3 comprises 16 residues. Germline V gene data show CDR1 as SNHLY and CDR2 as FYNNEI. The CDR3 loop reads CASKSGRGATNEKLFF. CDR3 nucleotide sequence: TGTGCCAGCAAGTCGGGCAGGGGGGCTACTAATGAAAAACTGTTTTTT.

This clone came up once. The CDR3 region is CASSLNSGRAYEQYF. The DNA of the CDR3 is TGCGCCAGCAGCCTGAATAGCGGGAGGGCCTACGAGCAGTACTTC. The chain links TRBV5-1 to TRBJ2-5, with 11 bases matching TRBD2. The J call may not be correct, given that the DNA end is closer to TRBJ2-7. There are 15 residues in the CDR3. Germline V gene data show CDR1 as SGHRS and CDR2 as YFSETQ.

This clone was detected once. The chain has TRBV9 and TRBJ1-2; D perhaps matches TRBD1 (5 bases). Germline loops: CDR1 SGDLS, CDR2 YYNGEE. The CDR3 totals 15 residues. Trimming removed 4 bases from V and 5 bases from J, with 18 bases in between. The CDR3 DNA is TGTGCCAGCAGCTCAATTGGGGGAGGGAATTATGGCTACACCTTC. Translating gives CASSSIGGGNYGYTF.

The V gene is TRBV5-8, the J gene TRBJ1-5; D not certain. The V and J ends lost 3 bases and 4 bases respectively, with 14 bases between them. In germline, CDR1 is SGHTS, CDR2 YDEGEE. This CDR3 is built from 15 residues. CDR3 residues: CASSSGKARNQPQHF. The CDR3 DNA is TGTGCCAGCAGCTCGGGTAAGGCGAGAAATCAGCCCCAGCATTTT.

The genes are TRBV19 and TRBJ1-1; D unresolved. Germline lookup yields CDR1 LNHDA and CDR2 SQIVND (reference sequence). This CDR3 comprises 11 residues. The V end lost 3 bases, the J end lost 7 bases, and 6 bases lay between the germline ends. In nucleotides, the CDR3 is TGTGCCAGTAGTATGCGGGGTGAAGCTTTCTTT. It yields the protein CASSMRGEAFF.

A remark on this clone: The same CDR3 arises from other DNA sequences in this sample as well. This chain uses TRBV10-2 with TRBJ1-2, with 9 bases fitting TRBD1. J was trimmed by 3 bases and V by 4 bases; bases with no gene match: 0. Germline CDR1 is WSHSY and CDR2 is SAAADI. CDR3 length equals 13 residues. The CDR3 DNA is TGCGCCAGCAGTGGGACAGGGGACTATGGCTACACCTTC. It codes for CASSGTGDYGYTF.

The chain links TRBV4-3 to TRBJ2-1, with 7 bases aligning to TRBD2. The CDR3 consists of 15 residues. Per germline, CDR1 LGHNA and CDR2 YSLEER. Losses at the gene ends were 0 bases for V and 10 bases for J; bases not matched to a gene: 9. CDR3 DNA: TGCGCCAGCAGCCAAGAGCGGGCGGGGGTCAGGGAGCAGTTCTTC. Its protein product is CASSQERAGVREQFF.

The rearrangement joins TRBV11-2 to TRBJ1-5; D is perhaps TRBD1 (5 bases). This CDR3 region has 15 residues. Per the germline V gene, CDR1 is SGHAT and CDR2 is FQNNGV. Trimming stripped 0 bases from V and 2 bases from J, with 8 bases between. Here the CDR3 reads CASSLDTGGNQPQHF. The CDR3 coding sequence is TGTGCCAGCAGCTTAGATACAGGAGGCAATCAGCCCCAGCATTTT.

J is TRBJ1-2 and V is TRBV4-1; D perhaps matches TRBD1 (5 bases). Germline V CDR1 and CDR2: MGHRA, YSYEKL. V gave up 1 base and J gave up 4 bases, with 13 bases separating them. The CDR3 is 15 residues long. In DNA, the CDR3 is TGCGCCAGCAGCCAAGGGTCGGGGGGAACCTATGGCTACACCTTC. Residues: CASSQGSGGTYGYTF.

This chain's CDR3 is CASSYQGINEAFF. DNA for the CDR3: TGTGCCAGCAGTTATCAGGGGATTAACGAAGCTTTCTTT. V and J are TRBV6-5 and TRBJ1-1; tentatively, D is TRBD1 (6 bases). V was cut by 3 bases and J by 8 bases, with 13 bases left in between. The CDR3 consists of 13 residues. Germline CDR1 reads MNHEY; CDR2 reads SVGAGI.

This clone was seen more than once but under ten times. This chain joins TRBV11-2 and TRBJ2-5; 8 bases match TRBD1. Germline loops: CDR1 SGHAT, CDR2 FQNNGV. Trimming at V came to 5 bases and at J to 0 bases, leaving 14 bases not matched to a gene. CDR3 length: 18 residues. CDR3 DNA: TGTGCCAGCAGCCCCTGGACAGGGTTTTGGGGAAACCAAGAGACCCAGTACTTC. Translated: CASSPWTGFWGNQETQYF. The full variable domain, completed using reference TRBV11-2 and TRBJ2-5, is EAGVAQSPRYKIIEKRQSVAFWCNPISGHATLYWYQQILGQGPKLLIQFQNNGVVDDSQLPKDRFSAERLKGVDSTLKIQPAKLEDSAVYLCASSPWTGFWGNQETQYFGPGTRLLVL.

This chain links TRBV18 with TRBJ2-7; 10 bases align to TRBD1. This CDR3 spans 16 amino acids. Germline CDR1 reads KGHSH; CDR2 reads LQKENI. Unmatched junction bases numbered 5, after V lost 3 bases and J lost 0 bases. CDR3 DNA: TGTGCCAGCTCACCGGGACAGGGGTCCCACTCCTACGAGCAGTACTTC. Its protein is CASSPGQGSHSYEQYF.

The chain carries TRBV18 and TRBJ2-7; possibly TRBD2 for D (5 bases). Germline values: CDR1 KGHSH, CDR2 LQKENI. CDR3 length equals 14 residues. With 4 bases removed from V and 0 bases from J, the gap between germline ends came to 10 bases. DNA of the CDR3: TGTGCCAGCTCACTAACGAGGGACTCCTACGAGCAGTACTTC. It specifies CASSLTRDSYEQYF.

The CDR3 coding sequence is TGTGCCACCAGCAGGGACAGCTCTGGAAACACCATATATTTT. Translating gives CATSRDSSGNTIYF. This chain uses TRBV15 with TRBJ1-3, with D perhaps matching TRBD1 (6 bases). Deletions cut 3 bases from V and 0 bases from J, with 6 bases between. CDR3 length: 14 amino acids. Germline V gene sequence: CDR1 LNHNV, CDR2 YYDKDF (reference sequence).

The chain recombines TRBV25-1 with TRBJ2-3; 14 bases align to TRBD2. Germline V CDR1 and CDR2: MGHDK, SYGVNS. The CDR3 sequence is 17 residues long. V shed 2 bases, J shed 5 bases, and the junction held 6 bases outside the gene matches. In nucleotides, the CDR3 is TGTGCCAGCAGTGAAGAGACTAGCGGGAGGGCCTTAGATACGCAGTATTTT. This gives the protein CASSEETSGRALDTQYF.

Only a few counts were recorded for this clone. This chain uses TRBV2 with TRBJ1-2; D may be TRBD1 (6 bases). The CDR3 extends over 13 amino acids. With 8 bases removed from V and 3 bases from J, the gap between germline ends came to 13 bases. Germline lookup yields CDR1 SNHLY and CDR2 FYNNEI. The CDR3 region has the DNA TGTGCCAGCCAGAACGACAGGTACTATGGCTACACCTTC. Its translation is CASQNDRYYGYTF.

This chain joins TRBV18 and TRBJ1-2; D unresolved. V dropped 4 bases and J dropped 5 bases, with 11 bases sitting between them. This CDR3 contains 13 residues. Germline V gene sequence: CDR1 KGHSH, CDR2 LQKENI. The CDR3 coding sequence is TGTGCCAGCTCACATACAGAAAAGTATGGCTACACCTTC. It translates to CASSHTEKYGYTF.

The chain uses TRBV7-9 and TRBJ1-5; TRBD1 matches at 8 bases. Germline assignment: CDR1 SEHNR and CDR2 FQNEAQ (reference sequence). V lost 5 bases and J lost 2; bases outside the gene matches: 2. The CDR3 has 14 amino acids. This chain's CDR3 is CASSTGQGNQPQHF. The CDR3 nucleotides read TGTGCCAGCAGCACGGGACAGGGCAATCAGCCCCAGCATTTT.

The chain is built from TRBV7-6 and TRBJ2-7; TRBD2 matches at 7 bases. The J segment lost 1 base and the V segment lost 1 base, leaving 1 base of the junction unmatched. Germline-derived CDR1 and CDR2 are SGHVS and FNYEAQ. The CDR3 contains 14 residues. CDR3 DNA sequence: TGTGCCAGCAGCTTAGAGCGGGGATCCTACGAGCAGTACTTC. This gives the protein CASSLERGSYEQYF.

This rearrangement joins TRBV2 to TRBJ2-1, with TRBD2 matching over 8 bases. Unmatched junction bases numbered 8, after V lost 6 bases and J lost 4 bases. The CDR3 spans 15 residues. From germline, CDR1 is SNHLY and CDR2 FYNNEI. The CDR3, as DNA: TGTGCCAGCAGGGGAGCGGGAGAGGTATACAATGAGCAGTTCTTC. It is translated as CASRGAGEVYNEQFF.